Given below is one T cell receptor (beta chain) in context. J was trimmed by 10 bases and V by 6 bases; bases with no gene match: 12. The germline CDR1 and CDR2 sequences are MDHEN and SYDVKM. This CDR3 is built from 14 residues. Assay used: immunoSEQ multiplex PCR; TCRdb lists only in-frame clones, some missing. This sample yields about 300,000 clones, of which roughly 83% are seen a single time; approximately 1.5% belongs to the top ten. The sample originates from a study of blood T cell repertoires in COVID-19. Whole-study context: The United States, Italy and Spain supplied acute and convalescent COVID-19 samples. Sources were T cells, B-cell-depleted T cells, or PBMCs; the material itself was cDNA or gDNA.

This sequence was found in a woman between 50 and 59 years old with acute or convalescent COVID-19. The chain employs TRBV28 and TRBJ1-1, with 9 bases that match TRBD1. The sequencing input was peripheral blood. The CDR3 region has the DNA TGTGCCAGCAGCAGGACCGGAGGGACAGGGCGAGCTTTCTTT. Amino acid sequence: CASSRTGGTGRAFF.